This TCR beta chain was sequenced for a study of PD-1 blockade in classical Hodgkin lymphoma. Findings and caveats of the study: Reports indicated that newly diagnosed patients had lower baseline TCR diversity than healthy donors did. Any patient who commenced nivolumab under 1 year after ASCT was excluded.

Clones were read by immunoSEQ multiplex PCR, and TCRdb kept only the in-frame ones, dropping some. Found here are 25,000 to 30,000 clones, around 68% of them singletons; the top ten hold roughly 15%. Germline V lookup: CDR1 SGHNT, CDR2 YYREEE (reference sequence). After removal of 4 bases from V and 5 bases from J, the junction contained 4 bases not matched to a gene. The CDR3 extends over 16 amino acids. This clone was observed a single time. Its antigen is not identified. The patients all showed relapse after autologous stem cell transplantation, while their brentuximab vedotin exposure varied. This TCR derives from a human donor with classical Hodgkin lymphoma. The specimen comprised peripheral blood mononuclear cells (PBMCs), sampled before the second cycle of nivolumab. The chain couples TRBV5-4 to TRBJ2-3, with TRBD2 matching 16 bases. CDR3 bases: TGTGCCAGCAGCCCGGGGACTAGCGGGGGGGTAGATACGCAGTATTTT. This codes for CASSPGTSGGVDTQYF.